These 3 T cell receptor beta chains were all obtained from the same sample, sequenced in a study of identifying expanded T cells in peripheral blood (dated by TCRdb to about 2019). Preparation of the library involved the immunoSEQ multiplex PCR assay. As stored in TCRdb, this immuneACCESS dataset retains in-frame rearrangements with V and J assigned. A fraction of the clones does not appear; measured against another copy, unresolved V genes explain less than half of the discrepancy, and the remainder lacks a known reason. Within this sample are approximately 100,000 clones, with more than 70% of them counted one time only. Jointly, the top ten make up roughly 4.2% of the sample. The sample taken for sequencing was blood. The receptors stem from a person aged 18 to 70 in good health.

The V and J genes are TRBV7-7 and TRBJ2-7; D may match TRBD1 or TRBD2 (5 bases each). The CDR3 has 15 residues. The germline V gene has CDR1 SSHAT and CDR2 FNYEAQ (reference sequence). V was trimmed by 5 bases and J by 2 bases, leaving 16 bases between them. The CDR3 sequence is CASSPGRDRTYEQYF. CDR3 coding DNA: TGTGCCAGCAGCCCCGGAAGGGACCGAACCTACGAGCAGTACTTC.

This clone occurred a few times. The V gene is TRBV29-1, the J gene TRBJ2-3; D may correspond to TRBD1 or TRBD2 (5 bases each). Germline V CDR1 and CDR2: SQVTM, ANQGSEA. The CDR3 has 12 amino acids. CDR3 sequence reads: CSYRGVTDTQYF. The DNA for the CDR3 is TGCAGTTATAGAGGGGTCACAGATACGCAGTATTTT.

The genes are TRBV7-2 and TRBJ2-7, with D tentatively TRBD2 (5 bases). Trimming stripped 2 bases from V and 1 base from J, with 9 bases between. The CDR3 has 14 residues. Germline-derived CDR1 and CDR2 are SGHTA and FQGNSA. CDR3: CASSLPSQSYEQYF. As DNA, the CDR3 is TGTGCCAGCAGCTTACCTAGCCAGTCCTACGAGCAGTACTTC.